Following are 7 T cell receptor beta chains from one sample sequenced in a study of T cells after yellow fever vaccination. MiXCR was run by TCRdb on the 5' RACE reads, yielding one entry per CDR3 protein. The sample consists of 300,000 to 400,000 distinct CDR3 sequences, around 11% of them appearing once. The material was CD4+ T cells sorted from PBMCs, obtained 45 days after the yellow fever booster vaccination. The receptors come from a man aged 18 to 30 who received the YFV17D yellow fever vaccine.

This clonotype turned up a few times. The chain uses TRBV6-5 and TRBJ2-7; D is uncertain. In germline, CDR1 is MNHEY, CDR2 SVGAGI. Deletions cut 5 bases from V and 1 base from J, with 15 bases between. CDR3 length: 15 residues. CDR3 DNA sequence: TGTGCCAGCAGTCTCCAGGCGAGTCTATCCTACGAGCAGTACTTC. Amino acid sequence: CASSLQASLSYEQYF.

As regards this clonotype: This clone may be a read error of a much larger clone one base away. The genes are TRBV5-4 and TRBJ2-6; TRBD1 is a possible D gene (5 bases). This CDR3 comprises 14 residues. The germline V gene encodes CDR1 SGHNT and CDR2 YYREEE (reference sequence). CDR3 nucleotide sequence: TGTGCCAGCAGTGCAGGGTCTGGGGCCAACGTCCCGACTTTC. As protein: CASSAGSGANVPTF.

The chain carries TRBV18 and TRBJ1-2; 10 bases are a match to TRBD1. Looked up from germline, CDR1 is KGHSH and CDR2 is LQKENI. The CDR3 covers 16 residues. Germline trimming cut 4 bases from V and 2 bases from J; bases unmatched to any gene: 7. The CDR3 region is CASSRDRGRFNYGYTF. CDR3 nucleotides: TGTGCCAGCTCACGGGACAGGGGCAGGTTCAACTATGGCTACACCTTC.

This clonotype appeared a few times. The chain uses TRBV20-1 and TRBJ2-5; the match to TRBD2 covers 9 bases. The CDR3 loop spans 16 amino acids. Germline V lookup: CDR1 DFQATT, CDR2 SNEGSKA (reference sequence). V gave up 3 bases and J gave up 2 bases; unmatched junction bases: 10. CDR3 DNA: TGCAGTGCTAGTGCCCATAGCGGGGGAGGGCAAGAGACCCAGTACTTC. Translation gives CSASAHSGGGQETQYF.

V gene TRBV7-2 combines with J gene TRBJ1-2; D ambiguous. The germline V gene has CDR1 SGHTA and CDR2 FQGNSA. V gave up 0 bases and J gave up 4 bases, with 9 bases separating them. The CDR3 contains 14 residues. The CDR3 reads CASSLAGNGYGYTF. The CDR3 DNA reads TGTGCCAGCAGCTTAGCAGGCAACGGCTATGGCTACACCTTC.

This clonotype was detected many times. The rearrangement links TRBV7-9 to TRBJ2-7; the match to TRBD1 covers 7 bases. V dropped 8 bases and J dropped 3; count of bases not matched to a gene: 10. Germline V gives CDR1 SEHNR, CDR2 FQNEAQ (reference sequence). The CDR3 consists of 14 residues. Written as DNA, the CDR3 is TGTGCCAGCGCGCGGACAGGTGGAGGCTACGAGCAGTACGTC. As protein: CASARTGGGYEQYV.

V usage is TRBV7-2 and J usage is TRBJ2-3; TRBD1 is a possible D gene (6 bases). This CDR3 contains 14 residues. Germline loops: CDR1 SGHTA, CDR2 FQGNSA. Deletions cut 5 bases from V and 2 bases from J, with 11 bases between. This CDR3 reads CASSRDRFTDTQYF. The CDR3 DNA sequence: TGTGCCAGCAGCCGCGACAGGTTCACAGATACGCAGTATTTT.